The present TCR beta chain was sequenced within a study of CD8+ T cells in alopecia areata. Extraction and reverse transcription of RNA yielded cDNA as the sequencing template. TCRdb keeps only in-frame clones here, not all; method: immunoSEQ multiplex PCR. The sample holds hundreds of thousands of clones, roughly two thirds seen once. Trimming removed 8 bases at V and 7 bases at J, with 12 bases between. CDR3 length: 12 residues. Germline V gives CDR1 LNHNV, CDR2 YYDKDF (reference sequence). The clonotype comes from a human donor with alopecia areata. The specimen comprised CD4+ T cells sorted from blood, sampled at week 0. This chain joins TRBV15 and TRBJ2-4; perhaps TRBD1 as D (5 bases). The CDR3 is CATARGRNIQYF. The CDR3 coding sequence is TGTGCCACCGCAAGGGGCCGGAACATTCAGTACTTC.